This section outlines one TCR beta chain sequence together with its context. Antigen specificity is unknown. This sample was included in a study of cytotoxic CD8 clonotypes in ibrutinib-treated CLL. The overall study: Response sampling came at median 12 months of treatment, ranging roughly 6 to 36 months.

Regarding the study as a whole: Age-matched healthy donor levels were exceeded by baseline clonality, which tracked circulating CD8+ T-cell counts. Sampling of sustained-remission and progressing patients occurred at differing times. Increased clonality at ibrutinib response gave way to a return toward baseline at progression.

In germline, CDR1 is GTSNPN, CDR2 SVGIG (reference sequence). V shed 3 bases, J shed 4 bases, and the junction held 3 bases outside the gene matches. The length of the CDR3 is 14 residues. Libraries were prepared by immunoSEQ multiplex PCR; TCRdb keeps only in-frame clonotypes and omits some of them. The sample has 30,000 to 40,000 clones; more than 65% are singletons. The source material was PBMCs, sampled before ibrutinib treatment. This sequence originates from a human donor with chronic lymphocytic leukemia. This chain uses TRBV30 with TRBJ1-2; 12 bases line up with TRBD1. CDR3 protein: CAWSPGQGAYGYTF. As DNA, the CDR3 is TGTGCCTGGAGCCCGGGACAGGGGGCCTATGGCTACACCTTC.